This T cell receptor beta chain was captured in a study of post-analysis software for immune sequencing data (dated by TCRdb to the mid-2010s). With respect to the entire study: The recorded disease courses included relapsing-remitting, secondary progressive and progressive-relapsing multiple sclerosis, and some patients had no subtype annotation. The multiple sclerosis patient repertoires were compared with 11 previously published healthy control repertoires from donors aged 6 to 25 years. A subset of samples was prepared in parallel using single-end sample barcoding, then pooled and co-amplified after Illumina adapter ligation. The investigation overall reported the following: Patients showed significantly higher frequencies than controls for roughly 5 TRBV segments, among them TRBV5-6, TRBV5-1 and TRBV20-1. The control group was slightly older than the multiple sclerosis patient group. Multiple sclerosis patients had significantly lower normalized Chao1 diversity than controls, a result that suggests substantial peripheral T-cell clonal expansion. Strong co-clustering of samples prepared in the same batch was shown by direct clustering with F measure, prompting a batch-effect correction.

Via the germline V gene, CDR1 is MGHRA and CDR2 YSYEKL. Trimming takes 2 bases from V and 3 bases from J, and the germline ends sit 17 bases apart. The CDR3 has 16 amino acids, counting the end cysteine and phenylalanine. Kept here is only the CDR3 DNA, which spans 48 bases and is read in frame from base 1. Libraries were constructed by PCR. The data were produced on an Illumina HiSeq 2500. Unique molecular identifiers were incorporated into TCR beta cDNA libraries to reduce PCR and sequencing biases. Per 1 to 10 million input T cells, 500,000 or so cDNA molecules were obtained, such that each molecule approximated one T cell. Patient libraries were prepared and sequenced with the same protocol used for the earlier healthy control dataset. Samples belonging to the same batch were prepared together, multiplexed and sequenced on a shared HiSeq lane. The source study handled its data this way. Raw barcoded reads were processed with MIGEC, discarding single-read molecular identifier groups before consensus assembly and CDR3 extraction. VDJtools was used for post-analysis of the clonotype tables, and diversity was normalized by down-sampling every dataset to the size of the smallest sample. In repertoire overlap clustering, CDR3 amino acid sequences, but not nucleotide sequences, were matched to correct batch-related cross-sample contamination. The public reads were run again by TCRdb, first through fastp at Q25 and then through MiXCR, and only productive beta chains were kept. Rows with one shared CDR3 protein collapse into an entry with the most common genes and DNA. The V and J calls follow TCRdb's processing rather than the paper's. Across this sample there are approximately 260,000 distinct CDR3 sequences, with 36% seen only once. Around 5% of the sample goes to the ten largest clones.

This clonotype was picked up many times. Its antigen specificity is not known. Base qualities were left out, and no much larger clone turns up one base away. To demonstrate the VDJtools post-analysis software, the study profiled TCR beta repertoires from the peripheral blood of 10 to 15 young patients with multiple sclerosis. The patients with multiple sclerosis were children and adolescents between roughly 6 and 17 years of age. The TCR originated in a girl aged 5 to 17 with multiple sclerosis. The specimen sequenced was blood. Here the chain combines TRBV4-1 and TRBJ2-7, and the D gene may be TRBD1, 5 bases matching. The CDR3 sequence is CASSQSQRGTGYEQYF. The sequenced DNA: TGCGCCAGCAGCCAATCTCAAAGGGGCACAGGCTACGAGCAGTACTTC.